This TCR beta chain was captured by sequencing in a study of blood T cells in healthy people across ages. A note on this clonotype: Its specificity is not known.

Overall study results and limits: Bulk PBMC profiling left naive and antigen-experienced comparisons inconclusive.

The germline V gene has CDR1 SGHTA and CDR2 FQGNSA. The CDR3 runs 14 residues. The V end lost 3 bases, the J end lost 4 bases, and 12 bases lay between the germline ends. PCR was performed a second time for roughly 7 to 12 cycles using a sample-barcoded 5' primer and a J-beta primer mix. TCRdb itself ran the 5' RACE reads through MiXCR, one entry per CDR3 protein. The table records more than 750,000 distinct CDR3 sequences, under 35% of them present only once. Extractions gave at least 5.5 micrograms of total RNA per sample. The data were also submitted as part of a second study, on T cells of mothers and their children. As reported in that work: Sequencing got over 8 million TCR beta CDR3 reads from each mother and about 2.9 million from each child. Not a single persistent microchimeric T cell clone was detected.

The receptor comes from a woman in her forties in good health. This chain connects TRBV7-2 to TRBJ1-2; D uncertain. Sequencing used blood. The CDR3 bases are TGTGCCAGCAGCTTCTTTCAGACCTCCTATGGCTACACCTTC. Translating it yields CASSFFQTSYGYTF.